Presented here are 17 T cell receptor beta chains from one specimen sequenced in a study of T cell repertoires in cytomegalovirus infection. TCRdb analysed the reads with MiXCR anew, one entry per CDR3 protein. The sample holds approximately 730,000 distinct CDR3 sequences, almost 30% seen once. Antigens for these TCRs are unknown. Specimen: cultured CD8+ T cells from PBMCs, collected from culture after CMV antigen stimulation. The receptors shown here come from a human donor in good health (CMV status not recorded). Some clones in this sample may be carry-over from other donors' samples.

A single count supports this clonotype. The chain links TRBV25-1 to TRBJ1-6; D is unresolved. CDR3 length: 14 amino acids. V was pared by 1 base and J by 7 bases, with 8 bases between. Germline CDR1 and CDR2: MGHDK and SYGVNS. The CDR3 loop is CASSEWAENSPLHF. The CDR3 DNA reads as TGTGCCAGCAGTGAATGGGCCGAAAATTCACCCCTCCACTTT.

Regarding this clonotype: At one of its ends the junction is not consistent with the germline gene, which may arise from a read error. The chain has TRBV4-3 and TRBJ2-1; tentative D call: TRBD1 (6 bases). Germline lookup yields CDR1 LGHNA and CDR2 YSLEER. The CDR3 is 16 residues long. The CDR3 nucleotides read TGCGCCAGCAGCCAAGACCGGCAGGGGCCCTACAAGGAGCAGTTCTTC. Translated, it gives CASSQDRQGPYKEQFF.

CDR3: CASSEGRGRKSPLHF. The CDR3 bases are TGTGCCAGCAGTGAAGGGAGGGGGAGGAAGTCACCCCTCCACTTT. This chain uses TRBV6-1 with TRBJ1-6; a possible D gene is TRBD1 (6 bases). The CDR3 consists of 15 residues. V was pared by 1 base and J by 10 bases, with 14 bases between. CDR1 is MNHNS, CDR2 SASEGT, per germline.

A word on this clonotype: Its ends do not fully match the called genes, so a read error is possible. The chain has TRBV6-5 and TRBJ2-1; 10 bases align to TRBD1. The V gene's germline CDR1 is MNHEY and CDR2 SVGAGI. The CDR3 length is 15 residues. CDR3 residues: CASIYGQGGYNEQFF. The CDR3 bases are TGTGCCAGCATTTACGGACAGGGGGGCTACAATGAGCAGTTCTTC.

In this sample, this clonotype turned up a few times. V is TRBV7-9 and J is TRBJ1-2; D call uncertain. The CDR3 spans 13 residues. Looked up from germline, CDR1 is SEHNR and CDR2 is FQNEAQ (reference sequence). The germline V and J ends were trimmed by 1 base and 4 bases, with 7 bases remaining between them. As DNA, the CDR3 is TGTGCCAGCAGCTTAGGGCCCGCCTATGGCTACACCTTC. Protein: CASSLGPAYGYTF.

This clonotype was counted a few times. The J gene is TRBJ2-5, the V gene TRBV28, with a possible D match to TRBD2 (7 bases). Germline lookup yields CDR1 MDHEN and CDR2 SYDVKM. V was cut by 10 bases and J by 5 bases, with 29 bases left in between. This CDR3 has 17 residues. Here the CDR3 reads CATEGGGVDFFQETQYF. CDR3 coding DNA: TGTGCCACCGAAGGGGGGGGGGTTGATTTTTTTCAGGAGACCCAGTACTTC.

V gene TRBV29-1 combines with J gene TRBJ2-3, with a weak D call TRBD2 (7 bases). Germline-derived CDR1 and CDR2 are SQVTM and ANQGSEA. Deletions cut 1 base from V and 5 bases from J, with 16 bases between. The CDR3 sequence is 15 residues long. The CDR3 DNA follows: TGCAGCGTTGAAGGGGGGGGCGTCCAGGGAGATACGCAGTATTTT. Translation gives CSVEGGGVQGDTQYF.

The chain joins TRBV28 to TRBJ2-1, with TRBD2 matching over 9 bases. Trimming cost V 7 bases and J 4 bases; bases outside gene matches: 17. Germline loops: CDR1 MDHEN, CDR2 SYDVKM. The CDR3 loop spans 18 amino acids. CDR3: CASTLTAASGVTYNEQFF. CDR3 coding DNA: TGTGCCAGCACCCTCACGGCGGCTAGCGGGGTGACGTACAATGAGCAGTTCTTC.

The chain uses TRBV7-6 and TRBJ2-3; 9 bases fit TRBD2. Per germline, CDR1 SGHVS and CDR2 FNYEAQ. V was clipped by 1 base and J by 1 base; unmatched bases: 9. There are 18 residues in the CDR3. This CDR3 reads CASSLEVRVAGGTDTQYF. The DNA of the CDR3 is TGTGCCAGCAGCTTAGAAGTACGGGTAGCGGGGGGCACAGATACGCAGTATTTT.

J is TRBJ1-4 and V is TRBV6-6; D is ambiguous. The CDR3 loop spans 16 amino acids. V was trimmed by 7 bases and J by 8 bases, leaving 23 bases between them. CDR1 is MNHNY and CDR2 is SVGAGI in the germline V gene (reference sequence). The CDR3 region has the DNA TGTGCCAGCATCTCCGAGGTTTGGAGGGAGACCGAAAAACTGTTTTTT. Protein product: CASISEVWRETEKLFF.

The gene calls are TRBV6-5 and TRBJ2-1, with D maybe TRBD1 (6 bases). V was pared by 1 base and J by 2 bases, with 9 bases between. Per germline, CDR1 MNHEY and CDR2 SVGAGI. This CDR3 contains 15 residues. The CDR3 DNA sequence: TGTGCCAGCAGTTACTTGGACAGCCCCTACAATGAGCAGTTCTTC. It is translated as CASSYLDSPYNEQFF.

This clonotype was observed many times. CDR3 sequence (DNA): TGTGCCAGCTCCCCCCGTGAAGGCCCCACGGAGACCCAGTACTTC. This gives the protein CASSPREGPTETQYF. The rearrangement uses TRBV18 and TRBJ2-5; D not resolved. There are 15 residues in the CDR3. CDR1 and CDR2 (germline): KGHSH, LQKENI. Trimming cost V 6 bases and J 5 bases, with 19 bases left between them.

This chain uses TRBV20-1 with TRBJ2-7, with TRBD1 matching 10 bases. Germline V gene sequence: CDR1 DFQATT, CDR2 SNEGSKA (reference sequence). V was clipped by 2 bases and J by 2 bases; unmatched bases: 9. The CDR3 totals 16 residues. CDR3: CSARRRQGAPTYEQYV. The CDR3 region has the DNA TGCAGTGCTAGAAGGAGACAGGGGGCACCTACCTACGAGCAGTACGTC.

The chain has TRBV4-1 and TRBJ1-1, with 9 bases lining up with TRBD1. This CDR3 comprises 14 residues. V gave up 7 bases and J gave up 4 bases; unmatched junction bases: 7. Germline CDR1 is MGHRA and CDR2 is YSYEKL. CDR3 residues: CASTLGQGGTEAFF. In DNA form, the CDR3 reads TGCGCCAGCACCTTGGGACAGGGCGGCACTGAAGCTTTCTTT.

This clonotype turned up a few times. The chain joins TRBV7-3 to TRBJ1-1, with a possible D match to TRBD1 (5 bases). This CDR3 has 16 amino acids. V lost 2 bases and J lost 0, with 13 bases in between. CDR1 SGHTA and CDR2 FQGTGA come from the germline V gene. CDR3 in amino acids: CASSLGAPGVNTEAFF. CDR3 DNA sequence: TGTGCCAGCAGCTTAGGGGCCCCCGGGGTGAACACTGAAGCTTTCTTT.

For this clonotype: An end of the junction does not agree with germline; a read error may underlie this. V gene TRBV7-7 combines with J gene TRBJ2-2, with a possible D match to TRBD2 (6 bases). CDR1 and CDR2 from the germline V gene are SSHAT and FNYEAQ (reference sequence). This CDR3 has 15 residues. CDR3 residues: CASSLGEEETGELFF. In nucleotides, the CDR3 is TGTGCTAGCAGCTTAGGGGAGGAGGAAACCGGGGAGCTGTTTTTT.

CDR3 protein: CASSPIGNTIYF. CDR3 in DNA: TGTGCCAGCAGCCCGATAGGAAACACCATATATTTT. The chain is built from TRBV7-9 and TRBJ1-3; no clear D gene. Trimming removed 5 bases from V and 4 bases from J, with 6 bases in between. The CDR3 is 12 residues long. Per germline, CDR1 SEHNR and CDR2 FQNEAQ (reference sequence). Supplemented by reference TRBV7-9 and TRBJ1-3, the full variable domain reads DTGVSQNPRHKITKRGQNVTFRCDPISEHNRLYWYRQTLGQGPEFLTYFQNEAQLEKSRLLSDRFSAERPKGSFSTLEIQRTEQGDSAMYLCASSPIGNTIYFGEGSWLTVV.